The 5 T cell receptor beta chains reported below all come from one sample, sequenced in a study of T cells in Graves' hyperthyroidism and ophthalmopathy (dated by TCRdb to the late 2010s). The library was produced with multiplex PCR. The sample was run on an Illumina HiSeq 2000. The TCR beta CDR3 regions were amplified from the RNA transcripts. A first-round RT-PCR of the TCR CDR3 used the HTBI primer set with the Qiagen OneStep RT-PCR kit. In-frame beta chains were kept once TCRdb had trimmed the public reads at Q25 with fastp and called clones with MiXCR. Each entry merges the rows of one CDR3 protein and shows their most common DNA and genes. This sample gives fewer than 450,000 distinct CDR3 sequences in total; less than 20% of them show up just once. Jointly, the top ten make up about 38% of the sample. Sample: blood. Receptor source: a man aged 18 to 29 with Graves' ophthalmopathy.

The CDR3 protein is CASSVRQRGETQYF. The CDR3 nucleotides read TGTGCCAGCAGCGTAAGGCAGCGTGGCGAGACCCAGTACTTC. The genes are TRBV9 and TRBJ2-5; no reliable D call. CDR3 length equals 14 residues. Germline CDR1 reads SGDLS; CDR2 reads YYNGEE. The V end was cut by 1 base, the J end by 5 bases, with 12 bases between.

This clonotype was counted between two and nine times. The V and J genes are TRBV9 and TRBJ2-1; unclear D gene. V gave up 1 base and J gave up 1 base, with 9 bases separating them. The CDR3 is made up of 15 amino acids. CDR1 and CDR2 from the germline V gene are SGDLS and YYNGEE. The CDR3 loop reads CASSVYGESYNEQFF. The CDR3 DNA follows: TGTGCCAGCAGCGTATACGGAGAATCCTACAATGAGCAGTTCTTC. The whole variable domain, filled in from reference TRBV9 and TRBJ2-1, reads DSGVTQTPKHLITATGQRVTLRCSPRSGDLSVYWYQQSLDQGLQFLIQYYNGEERAKGNILERFSAQQFPDLHSELNLSSLELGDSALYFCASSVYGESYNEQFFGPGTRLTVL.

This clonotype has more than one count but fewer than ten. CDR3: CSLGPDTDTQYF. The CDR3 nucleotides read TGCAGTCTTGGGCCTGACACAGATACGCAGTATTTT. This chain links TRBV20-1 with TRBJ2-3; no reliable D call. V was clipped by 8 bases and J by 2 bases, with 11 bases between them. The CDR3 is made up of 12 amino acids. Germline lookup yields CDR1 DFQATT and CDR2 SNEGSKA (reference sequence).

V and J are TRBV7-6 and TRBJ1-4; possibly TRBD1 for D (6 bases). This CDR3 comprises 13 residues. In germline, CDR1 is SGHVS, CDR2 FNYEAQ. CDR3 residues: CASAAGAGEKLFF. CDR3 nucleotides: TGTGCTAGCGCGGCGGGGGCGGGTGAAAAACTGTTTTTT.

This clonotype was detected a few times. V is TRBV24-1 and J is TRBJ2-5; 10 positions agree with TRBD1. The length of the CDR3 is 16 residues. Germline CDR1 reads KGHDR; CDR2 reads SFDVKD. V lost 1 base and J lost 2; bases outside the gene matches: 3. The CDR3 sequence: CATSDFGQGVQETQYF. The CDR3 bases are TGTGCCACCAGTGATTTCGGACAGGGGGTTCAAGAGACCCAGTACTTC.